This TCR beta chain was recovered during a study of post-analysis software for immune sequencing data. Study background: Secondary progressive, relapsing-remitting and progressive-relapsing multiple sclerosis were among the included disease courses.

Presence of unique molecular identifiers characterized the TCR beta cDNA libraries. Each CDR3 protein is one row after TCRdb ran MiXCR on the PCR reads. The sample lists 350,000 to 500,000 distinct CDR3 sequences, over 30% occurring once. This clonotype occurred many times. Its antigen remains unidentified. Whole-study findings and limits: F measure showed strong co-clustering of same-batch samples. Normalized Chao1 diversity was significantly lower in multiple sclerosis patients than in controls.

This receptor was taken from a girl aged 2-15 years with multiple sclerosis. Sequenced sample: blood.

This chain's CDR3 is CASSPQETQYF. For the CDR3, the DNA is TGTGCCAGCAGTCCCCAAGAGACCCAGTACTTC. The chain carries TRBV18 and TRBJ2-5; no reliable D call. This CDR3 has 11 residues. The germline CDR1 and CDR2 sequences are KGHSH and LQKENI. Trimming removed 8 bases at V and 1 base at J, with 5 bases between.